This is a list of T cell receptor beta chains from one sample in a study of identical twins. A single record per CDR3 protein comes from TCRdb applying MiXCR to the 5' RACE reads. The sample has around 690,000 distinct CDR3 sequences; over 20% are singletons. These same records also appear under a second study, on T cells expressing NK-cell markers.

Input material: PBMCs. The receptor source for this set is a woman aged 18-30 years in good health. The CDR3 runs from the conserved cysteine through the conserved F or W. A D gene is named only where the DNA matches it firmly. Clone size is shown for a subset of rows, as once, few, many or a class of expanded clone.

>TRBJ2-2|.|TRBV19|.
TGTGCCAGTAGTCGCCTCCGTGGGGGGGCCCGGACCGGGGAGCTGTTTTTT
CASSRLRGGARTGELFF
>TRBJ2-3|.|TRBV15|TRBD2
TGTGCCACCAGCAGGGAGCGGGGGCATATAGATACGCAGTATTTT
CATSRERGHIDTQYF
>TRBJ2-5|once|TRBV9|.
TGTGCCAGCAGCCCATGGACAGAAGAGACCCAGTACTTC
CASSPWTEETQYF
>TRBJ2-7|.|TRBV10-3|.
TGTGCCATCAGTGAGTCGCAGCAGAGTTACGAGCAGTACTTC
CAISESQQSYEQYF
>TRBJ1-1|few|TRBV5-1|.
TGCGCCAGCAGCTTGTATGGCAGATTAAACACTGAAGCTTTCTTT
CASSLYGRLNTEAFF
>TRBJ1-4|.|TRBV20-1|.
TGCAGTGCTAGAGATAATTGGGCGGGTGAAAAACTGTTTTTT
CSARDNWAGEKLFF
>TRBJ2-5|.|TRBV25-1|.
TGTGCCAGCAGTGAAGGGGGACTCGTTAGGGAGACCCAGTACTTC
CASSEGGLVRETQYF
>TRBJ2-7|few|TRBV5-4|TRBD1
TGTGCCAGCACAAAGGACAGGGCCTACGAGCAGTACTTC
CASTKDRAYEQYF
>TRBJ2-5|.|TRBV6-1|TRBD2
TGTGCCAGCAGTGAATGGGGACTAGCGGGAGAGACCCAGTACTTC
CASSEWGLAGETQYF
>TRBJ2-5|.|TRBV20-1|.
TGCAGTGCTGCAGGGGGGGAGACCCAGTACTTC
CSAAGGETQYF
>TRBJ2-1|.|TRBV20-1|.
TGCAGTGCTACAAGTCCAGAAAACAATGAGCAGTTCTTC
CSATSPENNEQFF
>TRBJ1-3|.|TRBV20-1|.
TGCAGTGCTACAACACCTTATGGAAACACCATATATTTT
CSATTPYGNTIYF